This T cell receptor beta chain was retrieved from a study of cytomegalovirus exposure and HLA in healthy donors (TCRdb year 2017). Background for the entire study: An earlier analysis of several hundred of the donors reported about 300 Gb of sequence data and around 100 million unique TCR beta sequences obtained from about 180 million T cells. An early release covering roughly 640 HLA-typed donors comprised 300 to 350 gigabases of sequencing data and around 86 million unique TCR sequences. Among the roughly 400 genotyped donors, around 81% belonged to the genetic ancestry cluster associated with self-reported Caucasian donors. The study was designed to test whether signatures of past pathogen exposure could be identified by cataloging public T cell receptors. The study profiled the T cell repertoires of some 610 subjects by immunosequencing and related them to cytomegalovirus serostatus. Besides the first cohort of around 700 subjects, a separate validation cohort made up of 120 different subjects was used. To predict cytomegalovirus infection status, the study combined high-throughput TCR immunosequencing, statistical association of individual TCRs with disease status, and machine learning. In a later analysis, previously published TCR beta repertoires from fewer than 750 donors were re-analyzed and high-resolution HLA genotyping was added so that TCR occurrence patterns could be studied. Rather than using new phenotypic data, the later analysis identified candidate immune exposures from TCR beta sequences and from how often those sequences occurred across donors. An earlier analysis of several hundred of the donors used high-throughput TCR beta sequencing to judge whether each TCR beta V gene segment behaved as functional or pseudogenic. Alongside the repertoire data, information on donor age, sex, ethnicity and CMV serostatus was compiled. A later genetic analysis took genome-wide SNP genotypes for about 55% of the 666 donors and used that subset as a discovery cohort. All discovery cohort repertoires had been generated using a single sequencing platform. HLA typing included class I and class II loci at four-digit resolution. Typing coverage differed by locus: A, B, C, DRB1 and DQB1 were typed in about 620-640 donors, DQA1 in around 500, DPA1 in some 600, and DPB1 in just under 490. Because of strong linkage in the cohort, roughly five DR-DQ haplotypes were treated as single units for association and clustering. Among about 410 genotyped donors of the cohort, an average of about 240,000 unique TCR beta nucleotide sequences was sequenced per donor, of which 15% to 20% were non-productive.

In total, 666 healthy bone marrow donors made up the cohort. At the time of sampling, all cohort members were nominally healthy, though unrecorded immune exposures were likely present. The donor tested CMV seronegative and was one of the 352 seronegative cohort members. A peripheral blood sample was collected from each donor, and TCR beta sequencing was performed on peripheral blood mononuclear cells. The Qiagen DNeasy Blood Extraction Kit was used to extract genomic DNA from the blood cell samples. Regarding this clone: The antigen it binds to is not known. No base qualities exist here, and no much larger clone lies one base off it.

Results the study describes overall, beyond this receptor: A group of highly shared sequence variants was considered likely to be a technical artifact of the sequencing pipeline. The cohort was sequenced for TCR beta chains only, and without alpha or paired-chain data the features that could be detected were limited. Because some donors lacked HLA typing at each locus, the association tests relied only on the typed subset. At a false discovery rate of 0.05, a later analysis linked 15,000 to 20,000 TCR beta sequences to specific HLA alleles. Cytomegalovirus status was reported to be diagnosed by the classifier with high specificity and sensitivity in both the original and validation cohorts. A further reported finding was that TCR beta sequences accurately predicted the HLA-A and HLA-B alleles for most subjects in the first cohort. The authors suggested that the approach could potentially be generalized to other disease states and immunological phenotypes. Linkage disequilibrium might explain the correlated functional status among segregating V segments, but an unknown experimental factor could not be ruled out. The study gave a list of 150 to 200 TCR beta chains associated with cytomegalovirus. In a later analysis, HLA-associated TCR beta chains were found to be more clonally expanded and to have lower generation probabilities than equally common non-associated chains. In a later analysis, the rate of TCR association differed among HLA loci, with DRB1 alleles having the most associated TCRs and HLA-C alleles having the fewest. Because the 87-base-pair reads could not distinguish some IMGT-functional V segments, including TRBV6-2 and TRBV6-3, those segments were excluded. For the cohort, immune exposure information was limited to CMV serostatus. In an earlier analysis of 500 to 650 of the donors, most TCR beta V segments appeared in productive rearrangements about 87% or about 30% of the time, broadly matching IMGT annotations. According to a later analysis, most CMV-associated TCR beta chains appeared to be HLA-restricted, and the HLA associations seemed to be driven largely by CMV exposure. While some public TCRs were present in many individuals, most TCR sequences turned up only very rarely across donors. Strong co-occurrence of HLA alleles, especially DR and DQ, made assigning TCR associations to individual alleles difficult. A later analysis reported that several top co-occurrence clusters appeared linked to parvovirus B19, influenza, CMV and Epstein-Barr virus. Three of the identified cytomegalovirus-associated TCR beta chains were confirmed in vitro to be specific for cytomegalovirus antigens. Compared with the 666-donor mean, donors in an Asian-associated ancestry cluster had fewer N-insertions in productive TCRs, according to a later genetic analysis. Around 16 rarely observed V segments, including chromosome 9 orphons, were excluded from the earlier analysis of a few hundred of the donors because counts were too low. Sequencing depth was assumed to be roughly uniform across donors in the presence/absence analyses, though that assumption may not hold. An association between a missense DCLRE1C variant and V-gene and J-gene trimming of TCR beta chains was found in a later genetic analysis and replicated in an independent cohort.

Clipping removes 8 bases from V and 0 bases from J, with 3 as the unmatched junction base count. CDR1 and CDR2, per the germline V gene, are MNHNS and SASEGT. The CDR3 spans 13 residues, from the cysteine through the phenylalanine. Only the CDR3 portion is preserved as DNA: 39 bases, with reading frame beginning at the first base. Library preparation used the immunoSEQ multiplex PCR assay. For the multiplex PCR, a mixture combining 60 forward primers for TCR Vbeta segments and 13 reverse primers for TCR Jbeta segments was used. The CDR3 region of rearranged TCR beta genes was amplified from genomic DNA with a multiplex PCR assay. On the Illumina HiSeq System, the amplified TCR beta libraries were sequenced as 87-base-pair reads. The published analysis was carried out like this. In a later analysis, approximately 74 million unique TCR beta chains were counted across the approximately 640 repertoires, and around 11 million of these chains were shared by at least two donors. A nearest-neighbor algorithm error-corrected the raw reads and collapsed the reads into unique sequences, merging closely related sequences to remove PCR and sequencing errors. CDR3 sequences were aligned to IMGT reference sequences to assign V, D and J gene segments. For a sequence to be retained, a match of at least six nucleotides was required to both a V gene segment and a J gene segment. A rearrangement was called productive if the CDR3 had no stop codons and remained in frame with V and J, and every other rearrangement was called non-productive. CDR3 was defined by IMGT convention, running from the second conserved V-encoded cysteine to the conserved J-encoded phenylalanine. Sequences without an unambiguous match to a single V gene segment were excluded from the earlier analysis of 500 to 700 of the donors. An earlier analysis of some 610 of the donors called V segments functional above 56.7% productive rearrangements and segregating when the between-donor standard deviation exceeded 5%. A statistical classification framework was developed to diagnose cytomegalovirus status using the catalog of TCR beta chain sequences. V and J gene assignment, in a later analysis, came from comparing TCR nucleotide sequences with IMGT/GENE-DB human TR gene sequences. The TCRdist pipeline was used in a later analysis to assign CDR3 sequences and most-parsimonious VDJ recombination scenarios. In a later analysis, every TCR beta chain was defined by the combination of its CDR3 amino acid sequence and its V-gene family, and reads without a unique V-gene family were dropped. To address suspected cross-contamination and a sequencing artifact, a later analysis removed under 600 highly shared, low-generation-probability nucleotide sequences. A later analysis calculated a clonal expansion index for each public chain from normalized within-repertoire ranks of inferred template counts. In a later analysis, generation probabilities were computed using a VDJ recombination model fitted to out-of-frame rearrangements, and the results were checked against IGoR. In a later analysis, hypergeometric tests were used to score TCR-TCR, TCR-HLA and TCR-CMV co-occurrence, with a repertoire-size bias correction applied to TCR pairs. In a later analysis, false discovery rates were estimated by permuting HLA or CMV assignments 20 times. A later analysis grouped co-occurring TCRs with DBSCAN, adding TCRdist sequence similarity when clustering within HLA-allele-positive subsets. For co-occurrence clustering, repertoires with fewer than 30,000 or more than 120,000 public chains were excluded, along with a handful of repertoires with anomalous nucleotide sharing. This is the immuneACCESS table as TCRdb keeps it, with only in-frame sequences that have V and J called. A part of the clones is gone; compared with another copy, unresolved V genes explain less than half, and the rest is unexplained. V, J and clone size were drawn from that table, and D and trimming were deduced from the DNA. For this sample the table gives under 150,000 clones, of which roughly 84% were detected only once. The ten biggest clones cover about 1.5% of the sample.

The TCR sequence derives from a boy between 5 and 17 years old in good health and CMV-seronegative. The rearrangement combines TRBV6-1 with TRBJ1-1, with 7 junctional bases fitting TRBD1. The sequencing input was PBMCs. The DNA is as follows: TGTGCCAGCGCGGGACAGATGAACACTGAAGCTTTCTTT. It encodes CASAGQMNTEAFF.